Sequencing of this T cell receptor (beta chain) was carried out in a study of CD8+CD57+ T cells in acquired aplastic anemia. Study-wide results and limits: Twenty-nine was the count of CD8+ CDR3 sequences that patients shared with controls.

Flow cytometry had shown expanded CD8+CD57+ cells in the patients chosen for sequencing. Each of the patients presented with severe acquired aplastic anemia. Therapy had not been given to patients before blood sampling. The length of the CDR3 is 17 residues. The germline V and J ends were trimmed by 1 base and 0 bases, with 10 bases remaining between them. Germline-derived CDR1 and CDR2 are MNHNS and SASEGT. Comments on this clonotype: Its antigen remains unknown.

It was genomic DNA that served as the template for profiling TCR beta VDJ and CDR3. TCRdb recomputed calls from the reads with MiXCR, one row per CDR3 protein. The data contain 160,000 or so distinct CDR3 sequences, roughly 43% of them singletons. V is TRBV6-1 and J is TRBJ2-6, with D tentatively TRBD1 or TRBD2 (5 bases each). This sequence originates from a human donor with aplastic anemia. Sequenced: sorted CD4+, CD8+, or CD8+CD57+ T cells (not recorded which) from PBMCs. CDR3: CASSEVGRLSGANVLTF. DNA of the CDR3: TGTGCCAGCAGTGAAGTGGGACGGCTCTCTGGGGCCAACGTCCTGACTTTC.